One sample yielded the 29 T cell receptor beta chains listed below, sequenced in a study of T cells of healthy individuals. One entry per CDR3 protein results from TCRdb running MiXCR on the 5' RACE reads. The repertoire holds approximately 58,000 distinct CDR3 sequences, with about 15% as singletons. These receptors came from a human donor in good health.

This chain uses TRBV4-1 with TRBJ2-1, with a weak D call TRBD1 (7 bases). Deletions cut 1 base from V and 8 bases from J, with 12 bases between. The CDR3 is made up of 14 amino acids. Germline V gives CDR1 MGHRA, CDR2 YSYEKL. The CDR3 region is CASSQAPRGDEQFF. The CDR3 DNA is TGCGCCAGCAGCCAAGCCCCCAGGGGGGATGAGCAGTTCTTC.

Ten or more counts support this clonotype. The chain couples TRBV18 to TRBJ2-1; tentative D call: TRBD2 (6 bases). The CDR3 is 17 residues long. V was trimmed by 3 bases and J by 0 bases, leaving 15 bases between them. The germline CDR1 and CDR2 sequences are KGHSH and LQKENI. CDR3 residues: CASSPPLAASSYNEQFF. CDR3 DNA: TGTGCCAGCTCACCGCCCTTAGCGGCGAGCTCCTACAATGAGCAGTTCTTC.

The J gene is TRBJ2-7, the V gene TRBV4-3; a weak D match, TRBD1 (6 bases). CDR3 size: 15 residues. V was pared by 5 bases and J by 5 bases, with 19 bases between. Germline V lookup: CDR1 LGHNA, CDR2 YSLEER. The CDR3 sequence is CASSEGFTGFHEQYF. The CDR3 DNA is TGCGCCAGCAGCGAAGGGTTCACAGGGTTCCACGAGCAGTACTTC.

The V gene is TRBV3-1, the J gene TRBJ2-1; possible D gene TRBD2, 6 bases. V dropped 5 bases and J dropped 5 bases, with 22 bases sitting between them. CDR1 and CDR2 (germline): LGHDT, YNNKEL (reference sequence). The CDR3 has 17 residues. The CDR3 spells CASSTGTGIPRDNEQFF. In DNA, the CDR3 is TGTGCCAGCAGCACCGGGACTGGAATCCCTCGGGACAATGAGCAGTTCTTC.

There are many counts of this clonotype. The chain is built from TRBV2 and TRBJ2-7, with D hard to call. Germline CDR1 reads SNHLY; CDR2 reads FYNNEI. This CDR3 contains 15 residues. V lost 2 bases and J lost 2, with 13 bases in between. CDR3 loop: CASSEQSAVPYEQYF. DNA of the CDR3: TGTGCCAGCAGTGAACAAAGTGCGGTACCCTACGAGCAGTACTTC.

This clonotype appeared many times. This CDR3 reads CAAGDSYEQYF. The CDR3 nucleotides are TGTGCCGCCGGGGACAGCTACGAGCAGTACTTC. This rearrangement joins TRBV6-1 to TRBJ2-7, with TRBD1 matching over 7 bases. The germline gives CDR1 MNHNS, CDR2 SASEGT. J lost 3 bases, V lost 11 bases, and 4 bases had no gene match. The CDR3 totals 11 residues.

This clonotype was counted at least ten times. V usage is TRBV20-1 and J usage is TRBJ2-3; 11 bases match TRBD2. Trimming at V came to 0 bases and at J to 2 bases, leaving 7 bases not matched to a gene. CDR1 is DFQATT, CDR2 SNEGSKA, per germline (reference sequence). The CDR3 consists of 17 residues. The CDR3 nucleotides read TGCAGTGCTAGAGATCTGGTAGCGGGGGGGCTCACAGATACGCAGTATTTT. This gives the protein CSARDLVAGGLTDTQYF.

This clonotype was seen at least ten times. The chain uses TRBV29-1 and TRBJ2-5; D possibly corresponds to TRBD2 (6 bases). The germline gives CDR1 SQVTM, CDR2 ANQGSEA. V lost 1 base, J lost 7 bases, and 19 bases lay in between. The CDR3 covers 15 residues. The CDR3 loop is CSVEAPGRGSRTQYF. For the CDR3, the DNA is TGCAGCGTTGAAGCCCCCGGTCGGGGGTCACGGACCCAGTACTTC.

At least ten counts were recorded for this clonotype. This chain connects TRBV27 to TRBJ1-1; D not certain. The V and J ends lost 4 bases and 7 bases respectively, with 7 bases between them. Germline-derived CDR1 and CDR2 are MNHEY and SMNVEV (reference sequence). The CDR3 has 11 amino acids. CDR3 protein: CASSSRGEAFF. In DNA form, the CDR3 reads TGTGCCAGCAGTTCCCGAGGTGAAGCTTTCTTT.

Ten or more counts support this clonotype. The rearrangement uses TRBV7-2 and TRBJ1-2; maybe TRBD1 (5 bases). The CDR3 totals 13 residues. Trimming cost V 5 bases and J 4 bases, with 11 bases left between them. CDR1 SGHTA and CDR2 FQGNSA come from the germline V gene. CDR3 coding DNA: TGTGCCAGCAGCCCAGAGGGGTTCTATGGCTACACCTTC. It yields the protein CASSPEGFYGYTF.

There are many counts of this clonotype. The rearrangement uses TRBV5-1 and TRBJ2-7; no reliable D call. The CDR3 is made up of 15 amino acids. V gave up 0 bases and J gave up 0 bases, with 10 bases separating them. The germline V gene encodes CDR1 SGHRS and CDR2 YFSETQ. Here the CDR3 DNA reads TGCGCCAGCAGCTTGGGAGACGAGAGCTCCTACGAGCAGTACTTC. Residues: CASSLGDESSYEQYF.

This clonotype was seen at least ten times. The chain links TRBV30 to TRBJ2-3; 7 bases match TRBD2. With V trimmed by 4 bases and J by 4 bases, 11 bases remained unmatched. Germline V gives CDR1 GTSNPN, CDR2 SVGIG (reference sequence). CDR3 length: 15 amino acids. In DNA form, the CDR3 reads TGTGCCTGGACCAAAGACGGGAGGAATTCAGATACGCAGTATTTT. It translates to CAWTKDGRNSDTQYF.

The chain has TRBV5-5 and TRBJ2-3; TRBD1 matches at 7 bases. Unmatched junction bases numbered 8, after V lost 0 bases and J lost 4 bases. Germline assignment: CDR1 SGHKS and CDR2 YYEKEE (reference sequence). The CDR3 totals 16 residues. The DNA of the CDR3 is TGTGCCAGCAGCTTGGGAATCGGTCAGGGGGCAGATACGCAGTATTTT. Protein product: CASSLGIGQGADTQYF.

This clonotype was recorded many times. The chain links TRBV4-3 to TRBJ1-2, with 10 nucleotides matching TRBD1. Trimming cost V 1 base and J 4 bases; bases outside gene matches: 3. The CDR3 loop spans 15 amino acids. The V gene's germline CDR1 is LGHNA and CDR2 YSLEER. As DNA, the CDR3 is TGCGCCAGCAGCCAAGCCCGGACAGGGGGCTATGGCTACACCTTC. As protein: CASSQARTGGYGYTF.

This clonotype was picked up a small number of times. V usage is TRBV5-4 and J usage is TRBJ2-1; D tentatively fits TRBD1 or TRBD2 (6 bases each). Trimming removed 7 bases at V and 6 bases at J, with 17 bases between. Germline lookup yields CDR1 SGHNT and CDR2 YYREEE (reference sequence). The CDR3 is 14 residues long. The CDR3 DNA sequence: TGTGCCAGCTTCCGACAGGTCGGGGGCAATGAGCAGTTCTTC. Protein product: CASFRQVGGNEQFF.

In its sample, this clonotype was seen many times. The chain carries TRBV11-2 and TRBJ2-3; maybe TRBD1 (6 bases). V lost 2 bases and J lost 0, with 15 bases in between. The CDR3 contains 17 residues. Germline-derived CDR1 and CDR2 are SGHAT and FQNNGV. The CDR3 region is CASSLNWLQGSTDTQYF. DNA of the CDR3: TGTGCCAGCAGCTTAAATTGGCTACAGGGAAGCACAGATACGCAGTATTTT.

The J gene is TRBJ1-1, the V gene TRBV12-3 or TRBV12-4; D gene unclear. V was pared by 3 bases and J by 3 bases, with 8 bases between. The CDR3 runs to 13 residues. CDR3 nucleotides: TGTGCCAGCAGTTTGGGCGACGACACTGAAGCTTTCTTT. Its translation: CASSLGDDTEAFF.

The gene calls are TRBV3-1 and TRBJ2-7; no definite D call. Trimming removed 1 base at V and 3 bases at J, with 4 bases between. The germline CDR1 and CDR2 sequences are LGHDT and YNNKEL (reference sequence). This CDR3 spans 12 amino acids. Here the CDR3 reads CASSQVNYEQYF. CDR3 DNA: TGTGCCAGCAGCCAAGTTAACTACGAGCAGTACTTC.

This clonotype occurred many times. This chain connects TRBV11-2 to TRBJ1-4, with D perhaps matching TRBD1 (5 bases). V lost 4 bases, J lost 5 bases, and 8 bases lay in between. Germline V gene lookup returns CDR1 SGHAT and CDR2 FQNNGV. The CDR3 spans 13 residues. In DNA form, the CDR3 reads TGTGCCAGCAGCTGGGGGAGAAATGAAAAACTGTTTTTT. The encoded protein is CASSWGRNEKLFF. The variable domain in full, with the rest retrieved from reference TRBV11-2 and TRBJ1-4, is EAGVAQSPRYKIIEKRQSVAFWCNPISGHATLYWYQQILGQGPKLLIQFQNNGVVDDSQLPKDRFSAERLKGVDSTLKIQPAKLEDSAVYLCASSWGRNEKLFFGSGTQLSVL.

For this clonotype: This may be a read error: a much more frequent sequence differs by one nucleotide. This chain links TRBV20-1 with TRBJ1-6; D gene unclear. Deletions cut 0 bases from V and 10 bases from J, with 7 bases between. The CDR3 has 12 amino acids. CDR1 DFQATT and CDR2 SNEGSKA come from the germline V gene (reference sequence). In nucleotides, the CDR3 is TGCAGTGCTAGAGATATGGGATCACCCCTCCACTTT. Its translation: CSARDMGSPLHF.

This clonotype was observed a single time. This chain connects TRBV6-1 to TRBJ1-1, with no clear D. The CDR3 spans 13 residues. CDR1 is MNHNS, CDR2 SASEGT, per germline. V was shortened by 4 bases and J by 8 bases, with 14 bases between the two germline ends. As DNA, the CDR3 is TGTGCCAGCAGTGCAGCCAGGCCTGGAGAAGCTTTCTTT. This encodes CASSAARPGEAFF.

In this sample, this clonotype turned up many times. This chain joins TRBV15 and TRBJ2-7; a weak D match, TRBD1 (5 bases). Trimming removed 4 bases at V and 2 bases at J, with 18 bases between. Germline CDR1 reads LNHNV; CDR2 reads YYDKDF (reference sequence). The CDR3 covers 16 residues. CDR3 region: CATSTSPFDSPYEQYF. As DNA, the CDR3 is TGTGCCACCAGCACCAGTCCCTTTGACAGCCCCTACGAGCAGTACTTC.

This clonotype was picked up many times. The chain couples TRBV20-1 to TRBJ2-7; 9 bases map to TRBD2. Germline V lookup: CDR1 DFQATT, CDR2 SNEGSKA (reference sequence). Unmatched junction bases numbered 6, after V lost 0 bases and J lost 0 bases. The CDR3 spans 16 residues. CDR3 sequence (DNA): TGCAGTGCTAGAGACCTACTAGCGGGTGGCTCCTACGAGCAGTACTTC. It translates to CSARDLLAGGSYEQYF.

This clonotype was seen only a few times. The chain recombines TRBV20-1 with TRBJ1-1; D is perhaps TRBD1 (5 bases). V was cut by 2 bases and J by 0 bases, with 7 bases left in between. CDR3 length equals 13 residues. Germline V lookup: CDR1 DFQATT, CDR2 SNEGSKA (reference sequence). CDR3 DNA sequence: TGCAGTGCTAGAAGACAGCTGAACACTGAAGCTTTCTTT. It codes for CSARRQLNTEAFF.

This clonotype has ten or more counts. V and J are TRBV20-1 and TRBJ2-7; D remains ambiguous. The germline V gene encodes CDR1 DFQATT and CDR2 SNEGSKA (reference sequence). CDR3 length: 13 residues. V lost 3 bases to trimming and J lost 5 bases, with 14 bases between them. The CDR3 DNA reads as TGCAGTGCTAGTTCGACCCAACGAGACGAGCAGTACTTC. This sequence encodes CSASSTQRDEQYF.

This chain uses TRBV5-1 with TRBJ2-1; a possible D gene is TRBD2 (6 bases). Deletions cut 0 bases from V and 0 bases from J, with 13 bases between. The CDR3 consists of 17 residues. Germline V gene lookup returns CDR1 SGHRS and CDR2 YFSETQ. In nucleotides, the CDR3 is TGCGCCAGCAGCTTGGTGTTCGGAGGGAACTCCTACAATGAGCAGTTCTTC. This sequence encodes CASSLVFGGNSYNEQFF.

This clonotype was recorded a few times. The chain combines TRBV5-1 with TRBJ2-2; perhaps D is TRBD1 or TRBD2 (5 bases each). The ends were cut back, 2 bases at V and 6 bases at J, with 17 bases in the middle. CDR3 length equals 16 residues. Germline V gives CDR1 SGHRS, CDR2 YFSETQ. CDR3 sequence (DNA): TGCGCCAGCAGCTTCTTGGCAGGGAGCGGCCCCGGGGAGCTGTTTTTT. Encoded protein: CASSFLAGSGPGELFF.

This clonotype was observed at least ten times. The rearrangement links TRBV7-3 to TRBJ2-1, with TRBD2 identical over 7 bases. Germline V lookup: CDR1 SGHTA, CDR2 FQGTGA. After removal of 4 bases from V and 9 bases from J, the junction contained 12 bases not matched to a gene. There are 15 residues in the CDR3. This CDR3 reads CASSWGTSAGSEQFF. CDR3 nucleotides: TGTGCCAGCAGCTGGGGAACTAGCGCCGGCTCTGAGCAGTTCTTC.

The chain links TRBV20-1 to TRBJ2-1; 10 bases line up with TRBD2. This CDR3 is 16 amino acids long. J lost 4 bases, V lost 0 bases, and 6 bases had no gene match. Germline V gives CDR1 DFQATT, CDR2 SNEGSKA (reference sequence). The CDR3 DNA reads TGCAGTGCTAGAGATTATAAGACTAGCGGGTACAATGAGCAGTTCTTC. As protein: CSARDYKTSGYNEQFF.